One and the same sample provided the 4 T cell receptor beta chains below, sequenced in a study of OX40 agonist ivuxolimab in advanced cancers. Some clones are missing from TCRdb's copy, which holds only in-frame ones; the method was immunoSEQ multiplex PCR. The sample has tens of thousands of clones, about four fifths seen once; the top ten hold around 12%. This sample comprised CD4+ or CD8+ T cells sorted from blood, obtained in a trial of the OX40 agonist ivuxolimab. These receptors were collected from an adult with an advanced solid tumor such as melanoma, head and neck, liver or kidney cancer.

The chain combines TRBV7-9 with TRBJ1-1, with D hard to call. V was shortened by 5 bases and J by 3 bases, with 13 bases between the two germline ends. CDR3 length: 14 amino acids. CDR1 is SEHNR, CDR2 FQNEAQ, per germline (reference sequence). CDR3: CASSLSGGYTEAFF. CDR3 bases: TGTGCCAGCAGCCTCTCCGGTGGGTACACTGAAGCTTTCTTT.

This clone has only a few counts. The chain links TRBV29-1 to TRBJ2-7; TRBD2 might be the D (6 bases). Between the trimmed V and J ends, which lost 3 bases and 1 base, there was a span of 16 bases. Looked up from germline, CDR1 is SQVTM and CDR2 is ANQGSEA. This CDR3 is 15 amino acids long. The CDR3 reads CSVEGGGLSSYEQYF. The CDR3 nucleotides are TGCAGCGTTGAGGGGGGAGGACTGAGTTCCTACGAGCAGTACTTC.

The V and J genes are TRBV5-6 and TRBJ1-4, with D perhaps matching TRBD1 (5 bases). Trimming cost V 4 bases and J 7 bases, with 17 bases left between them. The CDR3 is 15 amino acids. Per the germline V gene, CDR1 is SGHDT and CDR2 is YYEEEE. Here the CDR3 DNA reads TGTGCCAGCAGCACCGGGGGACTTAAGGGTGAAAAACTGTTTTTT. Translation gives CASSTGGLKGEKLFF.

The V call is TRBV7-9, the J call TRBJ2-1; either TRBD1 or TRBD2 may fit D (6 bases each). Trimming took 5 bases from V and 10 from J, leaving 9 bases between them. Germline values: CDR1 SEHNR, CDR2 FQNEAQ (reference sequence). The CDR3 consists of 11 residues. The CDR3 bases are TGTGCCAGCAGCGAAGGGGGGGAGCAGTTCTTC. This translates into CASSEGGEQFF.